The clone carrying this TCR beta chain appeared many times. What it binds is unknown. Orbital computed tomography and thyroid ultrasound, together with serum TRAb and thyroxine and clinical symptoms, were used for diagnoses. TCR beta CDR3 sequences were amplified from RNA transcripts. With the HTBI primer set, the TCR CDR3 went through a first round of RT-PCR. TCRdb called the multiplex PCR reads again in MiXCR, with one record for every CDR3 protein. The data contain 660,000 or so distinct CDR3 sequences, nearly 45% of them singletons. The data were obtained in a study of T cells in Graves' hyperthyroidism and ophthalmopathy. Whole-study findings and limits: For ophthalmopathy, model prediction preceded onset by a median roughly 5.9 months. A model of 13 V-J features distinguished ophthalmopathy from stable hyperthyroidism.

The CDR3 spans 15 residues. With V trimmed by 3 bases and J by 6 bases, 9 bases remained unmatched. Germline values: CDR1 SGDLS, CDR2 YYNGEE. The rearrangement joins TRBV9 to TRBJ1-2; 9 bases align to TRBD1. The source material was peripheral blood or thyroid tissue (not recorded which). The clonotype comes from an adult man with Graves' disease, either hyperthyroidism or ophthalmopathy (not recorded which). In DNA, the CDR3 is TGTGCCAGCAGCGCGGCCGGGACAGGGCCCAATGGCTACACCTTC. The encoded protein is CASSAAGTGPNGYTF. Together with reference TRBV9 and TRBJ1-2, the CDR3 gives the full variable domain: DSGVTQTPKHLITATGQRVTLRCSPRSGDLSVYWYQQSLDQGLQFLIQYYNGEERAKGNILERFSAQQFPDLHSELNLSSLELGDSALYFCASSAAGTGPNGYTFGSGTRLTVV.